This T cell receptor beta chain was recovered during a study of shared clonotypes between healthy human individuals. About the study: Three CD4 naive, three CD4 memory, two CD8 naive and one CD8 memory plate were used per donor. Findings and limits, study-wide: Several donors shared around 5.2% of their naive CD4 clonotypes. As a rule, naive subsets had a larger estimated richness than memory subsets.

The CDR3 totals 15 residues. The germline V gene has CDR1 SGHDN and CDR2 FVKESK. Losses at the gene ends were 5 bases for V and 8 bases for J; bases not matched to a gene: 14. Regarding this clone: What it recognizes is unknown.

Sequencing used immunoSEQ multiplex PCR; TCRdb keeps in-frame clones, though not all of them. This sample has about 2 million clones, with 85% to 95% found just once. Sequencing used naive CD4+ T cells sorted from blood. This sample's subset: CD45RA+ positively selected. The receptor was derived from a young man in good health. The chain combines TRBV14 with TRBJ1-2; 7 nucleotides match TRBD1. The CDR3 bases are TGTGCCAGCAGCTCACAGGGGTCCTACCCATCGGGCTACACCTTC. This sequence encodes CASSSQGSYPSGYTF.